The 14 T cell receptor beta chains below all came from one sample that was sequenced in a study of shared clonotypes between healthy human individuals. Naive CD8 cells lacked CD45RO, underwent positive selection for CCR7 and left out terminally differentiated effector memory CD45RA+ cells. The repertoire was sequenced with immunoSEQ multiplex PCR; TCRdb's copy has only in-frame clones and lacks some. Of some 2 million clones listed, about 95% were seen once; the top ten hold under 1.5%. Sequencing was carried out using naive CD8+ T cells sorted from blood. All receptors derive from a man between 18 and 29 years old in good health.

For this clone: Other DNA sequences within the sample encode an identical CDR3. The chain links TRBV27 to TRBJ2-5; no reliable D call. The CDR3 runs to 14 residues. CDR1 is MNHEY, CDR2 SMNVEV, per germline (reference sequence). Trimming stripped 0 bases from V and 0 bases from J, with 5 bases between. DNA for the CDR3: TGTGCCAGCAGTTTATCGAGCTACCAAGAGACCCAGTACTTC. Its translation is CASSLSSYQETQYF.

This clone occurred a few times. Other DNA sequences within the sample encode an identical CDR3. The rearrangement links TRBV15 to TRBJ2-7; D call uncertain. The CDR3 contains 13 residues. The V gene lost 0 bases and the J gene lost 3 bases, with 6 bases spanning the gap. Per germline, CDR1 LNHNV and CDR2 YYDKDF (reference sequence). The CDR3 DNA follows: TGTGCCACCAGCAGAGATCCGGGCTACGAGCAGTACTTC. The encoded protein is CATSRDPGYEQYF.

This chain connects TRBV30 to TRBJ2-7; no definite D call. Looked up from germline, CDR1 is GTSNPN and CDR2 is SVGIG (reference sequence). There are 13 residues in the CDR3. V shed 4 bases and J shed 0 bases, with 10 bases lying between them. CDR3 region: CAWTSQSSYEQYF. The CDR3 bases are TGTGCCTGGACCTCACAGAGCTCCTACGAGCAGTACTTC.

With regard to this clone: This CDR3 is also generated by other DNA sequences in the sample. The CDR3 spells CACTGGSYEQYF. The CDR3 DNA is TGTGCCTGTACAGGGGGCTCCTACGAGCAGTACTTC. The rearrangement links TRBV30 to TRBJ2-7; 8 bases align to TRBD1. V lost 6 bases, J lost 0 bases, and 1 base stayed unmatched. The CDR3 is 12 amino acids. Germline values: CDR1 GTSNPN, CDR2 SVGIG (reference sequence).

The gene calls are TRBV28 and TRBJ2-7; D is possibly TRBD1 (5 bases). There are 15 residues in the CDR3. Per the germline V gene, CDR1 is MDHEN and CDR2 is SYDVKM. V gave up 1 base and J gave up 5 bases, with 15 bases separating them. DNA for the CDR3: TGTGCCAGCAGTTTATATCGGCAGGGCGACGACGAGCAGTACTTC. Its translation is CASSLYRQGDDEQYF.

The CDR3 loop is CASSLSTGTGIFGSGYTF. In DNA, the CDR3 is TGTGCCAGCAGCTTGAGCACGGGGACAGGGATCTTCGGATCGGGATACACCTTC. V usage is TRBV5-6 and J usage is TRBJ1-2; 9 bases fit TRBD1. This CDR3 comprises 18 residues. The germline gives CDR1 SGHDT, CDR2 YYEEEE. After removal of 1 base from V and 11 bases from J, the junction contained 21 bases not matched to a gene. The whole variable domain, remainder taken from reference TRBV5-6 and TRBJ1-2, is DAGVTQSPTHLIKTRGQQVTLRCSPKSGHDTVSWYQQALGQGPQFIFQYYEEEERQRGNFPDRFSGHQFPNYSSELNVNALLLGDSALYLCASSLSTGTGIFGSGYTFGSGTRLTVV.

The chain has TRBV7-9 and TRBJ2-1; D is unresolved. V was cut by 3 bases and J by 8 bases, with 11 bases left in between. The CDR3 length is 13 residues. Looked up from germline, CDR1 is SEHNR and CDR2 is FQNEAQ (reference sequence). Written as DNA, the CDR3 is TGTGCCAGCAGCTTGATGGGTTCGGATGAGCAGTTCTTC. Residues: CASSLMGSDEQFF.

The V gene is TRBV11-2, the J gene TRBJ1-1, with 7 nucleotides matching TRBD1. The CDR3 loop spans 14 amino acids. The ends lost 7 bases at V and 7 bases at J; junction bases unmatched: 12. Germline V gene lookup returns CDR1 SGHAT and CDR2 FQNNGV. DNA for the CDR3: TGTGCCAGCACACCCAGGGGGGCAACAGTTGAAGCTTTCTTT. It encodes CASTPRGATVEAFF.

The chain combines TRBV6-5 with TRBJ1-5; D possibly corresponds to TRBD1 (6 bases). The CDR3 totals 15 residues. V dropped 4 bases and J dropped 3 bases, with 13 bases sitting between them. Germline values: CDR1 MNHEY, CDR2 SVGAGI. CDR3 in amino acids: CASSSNTGNNQPQHF. The CDR3 nucleotides are TGTGCCAGCAGTTCGAACACAGGGAACAATCAGCCCCAGCATTTT.

The chain recombines TRBV6-1 with TRBJ2-7; D is unclear. CDR1 and CDR2 from the germline V gene are MNHNS and SASEGT. This CDR3 contains 14 residues. V lost 4 bases, J lost 3 bases, and 13 bases lay in between. The CDR3 is CASSGHGRFYEQYF. The DNA of the CDR3 is TGTGCCAGCAGTGGACATGGACGGTTCTACGAGCAGTACTTC.

The chain couples TRBV12-5 to TRBJ2-1; 8 bases map to TRBD2. The V and J ends lost 6 bases and 13 bases, in that order; junction bases with no gene match: 11. There are 13 residues in the CDR3. Germline V gene sequence: CDR1 LGHNT, CDR2 FRNRAP. CDR3 region: CASGSETSARQFF. The CDR3 nucleotides read TGTGCTAGTGGATCCGAGACTAGCGCGAGACAGTTCTTC.

V gene TRBV6-1 combines with J gene TRBJ2-2, with 9 nucleotides matching TRBD1. This CDR3 region has 14 residues. Germline lookup yields CDR1 MNHNS and CDR2 SASEGT. J lost 6 bases, V lost 3 bases, and 2 bases had no gene match. The CDR3 DNA sequence: TGTGCCAGCAGTGAGGACAGGGGCCCCGGGGAGCTGTTTTTT. Its protein is CASSEDRGPGELFF.

This chain joins TRBV5-1 and TRBJ2-7; 12 bases are a match to TRBD2. The CDR3 contains 16 residues. Per germline, CDR1 SGHRS and CDR2 YFSETQ. With V trimmed by 4 bases and J by 4 bases, 9 bases remained unmatched. DNA for the CDR3: TGCGCCAGCAGCCCTCACGCCGGGACTAGCGGGTACGAGCAGTACTTC. Its protein product is CASSPHAGTSGYEQYF.

This chain connects TRBV25-1 to TRBJ1-3; a possible D gene is TRBD1 (6 bases). V lost 3 bases to trimming and J lost 3 bases, with 15 bases between them. The CDR3 length is 16 residues. CDR1 and CDR2 (germline): MGHDK, SYGVNS. The CDR3: CASSEIGTFFGNTIYF. Written as DNA, the CDR3 is TGTGCCAGCAGTGAGATCGGGACATTCTTTGGAAACACCATATATTTT.